This T cell receptor beta chain appears in the sequencing data of a study of regulatory T cells in long-lasting Graves disease. Turning to the study itself: Recently diagnosed Graves' patients had received antithyroid drugs for under 3 months.

The authors built TCR beta libraries using iRepertoire HTBI primers and Arm-PCR of CDR3 regions. TCRdb re-called the multiplex PCR reads with MiXCR, one entry per CDR3 protein. This sample has roughly 610,000 distinct CDR3 sequences, with about 16% found just once. Time point reported: newly diagnosed GD, antithyroid drugs for less than 3 months. The TCR library used RNA extracted from PBMCs. This clonotype was counted ten times or more. The data also belong to a second study, concerning T cells in Graves' hyperthyroidism and ophthalmopathy. That report adds: A set of HTBI primers served as the primers for a first-round RT-PCR of the TCR CDR3.

The TCR originated in a man between 18 and 29 years old with Graves disease. The sample was peripheral blood mononuclear cells (PBMCs), taken at new diagnosis, from a patient treated with antithyroid drugs.

The CDR3, as DNA: TGTGCCAGCAGTTTATCTGACAGGGTCTCCTACAATGAGCAGTTCTTC. Residues: CASSLSDRVSYNEQFF. The genes are TRBV27 and TRBJ2-1; TRBD1 agrees at 7 bases. V lost 0 bases to trimming and J lost 0 bases; unmatched junction nucleotides: 2. Germline V gene lookup returns CDR1 MNHEY and CDR2 SMNVEV (reference sequence). CDR3 size: 16 residues.